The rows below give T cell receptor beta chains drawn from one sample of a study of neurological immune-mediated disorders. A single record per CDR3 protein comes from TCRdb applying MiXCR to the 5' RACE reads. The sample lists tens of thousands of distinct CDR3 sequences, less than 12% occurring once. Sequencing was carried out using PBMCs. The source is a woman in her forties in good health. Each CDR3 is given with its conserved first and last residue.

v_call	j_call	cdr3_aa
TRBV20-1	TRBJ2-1	CSASATGGIFEQFF
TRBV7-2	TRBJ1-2	CASSPVGEGYGYTF
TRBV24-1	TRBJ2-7	CATSDLNFGTSGTSYEQYF
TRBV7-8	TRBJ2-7	CASSQGSSYEQYF
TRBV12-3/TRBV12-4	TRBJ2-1	CASSLYGAGEGTSQFF
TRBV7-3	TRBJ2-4	CASSPPDKNIQYF
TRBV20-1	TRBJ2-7	CSTQQFSYEQYF
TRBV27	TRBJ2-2	CASSPGQNTGELFF
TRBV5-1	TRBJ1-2	CASSHGQGARGNTF
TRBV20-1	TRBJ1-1	CSANRQGTEAFF
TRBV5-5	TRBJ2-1	CASSLEAETYNEQFF
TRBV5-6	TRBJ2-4	CASSPRGTGPGAIQYF
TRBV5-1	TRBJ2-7	CASSRDYDEQYF
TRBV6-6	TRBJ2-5	CASSYPGQGPSGTQYF
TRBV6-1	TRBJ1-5	CASSESGPYQPQHF
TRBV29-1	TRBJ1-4	CSASVENEKLFF
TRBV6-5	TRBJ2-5	CASRKPGVETQYF
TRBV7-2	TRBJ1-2	CASSLYVAGDNGYTF
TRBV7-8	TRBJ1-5	CASSGGTASNQPQHF
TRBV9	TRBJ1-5	CASSAGTVIQPQHF
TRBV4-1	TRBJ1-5	CASSQERWDYNQPQHF
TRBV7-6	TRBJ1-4	CASSTRVSNEKLFF
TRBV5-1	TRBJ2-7	CASRGQGTDEQYF
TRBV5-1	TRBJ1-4	CASSLDGLGTNEKLFF
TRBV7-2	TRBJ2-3	CASSLGTGDTQYF